This T cell receptor (beta chain) stems from a study of T cell responses to AZD1222 COVID-19 vaccine. After removal of 5 bases from V and 8 bases from J, the junction contained 5 bases not matched to a gene. The CDR3 is made up of 14 amino acids. Germline V gene lookup returns CDR1 MNHEY and CDR2 SVGAGI. Analysis merged second doses at about 4 or about 12 weeks. TCRdb keeps only in-frame clones here, not all; method: immunoSEQ multiplex PCR. The table lists over 100,000 clones, approximately 90% of them singletons. The sample consisted of peripheral blood, taken 28 days after the second AZD1222 dose. The sequence derives from an adult who received the AZD1222 COVID-19 vaccine. This sequence joins TRBV6-5 and TRBJ2-4, with 11 bases that match TRBD1. The CDR3 nucleotides are TGTGCCAGCAGTATTGGACAGGGGGCTCACATTCAGTACTTC. Translated: CASSIGQGAHIQYF.